The rows below give T cell receptor beta chains drawn from one sample of a study of T cell changes during pregnancy in multiple sclerosis. TCRdb's copy holds only in-frame clones and misses some; the assay was immunoSEQ multiplex PCR. The profile shows 30,000 to 35,000 clones, roughly 89% of them singletons. The specimen comprised CD8+ T cells from peripheral blood mononuclear cells, sampled in the first trimester of pregnancy. The receptors shown here come from a female donor with multiple sclerosis, enrolled in a pregnancy study. Each CDR3 is given with its conserved first and last residue. Fields, in order: CDR3 protein, CDR3 DNA, V gene, J gene, D gene, clone size. D genes are given only for firm matches. Size tells how often a clone was seen (once, few, many) or the class of an expanded clone, and some rows leave it out.

CASGHGGGNEQYF,TGTGCTAGTGGCCATGGAGGGGGCAACGAGCAGTACTTC,TRBV12-5,TRBJ2-7,.,.
CASSDGLASIHNEQFF,TGTGCCAGCAGCGATGGCCTAGCGTCGATCCACAATGAGCAGTTCTTC,TRBV9,TRBJ2-1,.,.
CASSQIAGGTDTQYF,TGCGCCAGCAGCCAAATAGCGGGGGGCACAGATACGCAGTATTTT,TRBV4-1,TRBJ2-3,TRBD2,.
CASSRSTSGMSTDTQYF,TGTGCCAGCAGCAGATCGACTAGCGGGATGAGCACAGATACGCAGTATTTT,TRBV7-9,TRBJ2-3,TRBD2,.
CATEFKVRLGGLSSGNTIYF,TGTGCCACCGAATTTAAAGTACGCCTCGGAGGGCTTTCCTCTGGAAACACCATATATTTT,TRBV15,TRBJ1-3,.,.
CASSPPSGEQYF,TGCGCCAGCAGCCCCCCTAGCGGCGAGCAGTACTTC,TRBV4-1,TRBJ2-7,TRBD2,.
CASSLDGTYEQYF,TGTGCCAGCAGTCTGGACGGGACCTACGAGCAGTACTTC,TRBV27,TRBJ2-7,.,.
CSVGGTSETLYNEQFF,TGCAGCGTGGGTGGGACTAGCGAGACCCTCTACAATGAGCAGTTCTTC,TRBV29-1,TRBJ2-1,TRBD2,.
CASSMQVAAFGQYF,TGTGCCAGTAGTATGCAGGTAGCGGCCTTTGGGCAGTACTTC,TRBV19,TRBJ2-7,.,.
CASSSTGMEYEQYF,TGTGCCAGCAGCTCGACAGGGATGGAATACGAGCAGTACTTC,TRBV7-9,TRBJ2-7,TRBD1,.
CASSPGTGEGYEQYF,TGTGCCAGCAGCCCTGGGACAGGGGAAGGGTACGAGCAGTACTTC,TRBV11-2,TRBJ2-7,TRBD1,.
CASRTGVAEAFF,TGTGCCAGTCGAACAGGGGTCGCTGAAGCTTTCTTT,TRBV19,TRBJ1-1,TRBD1,.
CSVAHGDYEQYF,TGCAGCGTTGCCCACGGGGACTACGAGCAGTACTTC,TRBV29-1,TRBJ2-7,.,.
CASSLSPGGTEAFF,TGTGCCAGCAGTTTATCACCGGGGGGCACTGAAGCTTTCTTT,TRBV27,TRBJ1-1,.,.
CASSLPPPTCRGGQPQHF,TGTGCCAGCAGCTTACCACCTCCCACCTGTAGGGGCGGACAGCCCCAGCATTTT,TRBV7-2,TRBJ1-5,.,few
CASSPLTEAFF,TGTGCCAGCAGCCCCCTCACTGAAGCTTTCTTT,TRBV5-5,TRBJ1-1,.,.
CATSRDRGTSGTETQYF,TGTGCCACCAGCAGAGATCGAGGGACTAGCGGGACGGAGACCCAGTACTTC,TRBV15,TRBJ2-5,TRBD2,once
CASSPLGTADEAFF,TGTGCCAGCAGTCCCTTAGGGACAGCAGATGAAGCTTTCTTT,TRBV7-9,TRBJ1-1,TRBD1,.
CASSVVGYNSPLHF,TGTGCCAGCAGCGTAGTCGGGTATAATTCACCCCTCCACTTT,TRBV9,TRBJ1-6,.,.
CATNSGNTIYF,TGTGCCACCAACTCTGGAAACACCATATATTTT,TRBV27,TRBJ1-3,.,.
CASSPQAYSYNSPLHF,TGTGCCAGTAGTCCCCAGGCCTACTCCTATAATTCACCCCTCCACTTT,TRBV19,TRBJ1-6,.,once
CASSYSGNYEQYF,TGTGCCAGCAGTTACTCCGGGAACTACGAGCAGTACTTC,TRBV6-5,TRBJ2-7,.,.
CASRGTSGSYEQYF,TGTGCCAGCAGAGGAACTAGCGGGAGCTACGAGCAGTACTTC,TRBV11-2,TRBJ2-7,TRBD2,once
CASSQTDRGNQLGEKLFF,TGCGCCAGCAGCCAAACGGACAGGGGAAACCAACTGGGTGAAAAACTGTTTTTT,TRBV4-3,TRBJ1-4,TRBD1,.
CASRQTGGSTGELFF,TGTGCCAGCAGGCAGACAGGGGGGAGCACCGGGGAGCTGTTTTTT,TRBV14,TRBJ2-2,TRBD1,few
CASGIGQGFWDEQYF,TGTGCCAGCGGAATCGGACAGGGGTTTTGGGACGAGCAGTACTTC,TRBV7-2,TRBJ2-7,TRBD1,.
CASSLNTGELFF,TGTGCCAGCAGCCTAAACACCGGGGAGCTGTTTTTT,TRBV7-3,TRBJ2-2,.,.
CASSETSGSFDEQFF,TGTGCCAGCAGCGAGACTAGCGGGAGCTTCGATGAGCAGTTCTTC,TRBV9,TRBJ2-1,TRBD2,.
CASSQDQGTHYGYTF,TGCGCCAGCAGCCAAGACCAGGGAACCCACTATGGCTACACCTTC,TRBV4-3,TRBJ1-2,.,.
CASSFSGGKGYEQYF,TGTGCCAGCAGCTTTTCAGGGGGCAAGGGCTACGAGCAGTACTTC,TRBV7-9,TRBJ2-7,TRBD1,.
CASSLPSPHEQFF,TGTGCCAGCAGCTTGCCTAGTCCCCATGAGCAGTTCTTC,TRBV5-6,TRBJ2-1,.,.
CAIRPALPVNEQFF,TGTGCCATCAGGCCCGCGTTACCGGTAAATGAGCAGTTCTTC,TRBV10-3,TRBJ2-1,.,few
CASSSLTEYNSPLHF,TGTGCCAGCAGCTCCCTGACAGAGTATAATTCACCCCTCCACTTT,TRBV7-2,TRBJ1-6,.,.
CASSLYAGLSLGTQYF,TGTGCCAGCAGCCTCTATGCGGGACTATCCCTTGGTACGCAGTATTTT,TRBV14,TRBJ2-3,TRBD2,many
CASSGASGSRLGADTQYF,TGTGCCAGCAGTGGGGCTAGCGGCTCCCGACTCGGGGCAGATACGCAGTATTTT,TRBV28,TRBJ2-3,TRBD2,.
CASRSIDPTRTEAFF,TGTGCCAGCAGAAGTATCGACCCCACTAGGACTGAAGCTTTCTTT,TRBV7-9,TRBJ1-1,.,.
CASSQDGAVTDTQYF,TGCGCCAGCAGCCAAGACGGTGCGGTTACAGATACGCAGTATTTT,TRBV4-3,TRBJ2-3,.,.
CASSSGNYGYTF,TGTGCCAGTAGTTCGGGGAACTATGGCTACACCTTC,TRBV19,TRBJ1-2,.,.
CASSLVGGGNNEQFF,TGTGCCAGCAGCTTAGTTGGGGGGGGAAACAATGAGCAGTTCTTC,TRBV7-8,TRBJ2-1,TRBD2,.
CASSPDSSYEQYF,TGTGCCAGCAGCCCGGACTCATCCTACGAGCAGTACTTC,TRBV7-9,TRBJ2-7,.,.
CASSRENQPQHF,TGTGCCAGCAGCCGGGAAAATCAGCCCCAGCATTTT,TRBV5-4,TRBJ1-5,.,once
CASSFQGQAGITYEQYF,TGTGCCAGCAGTTTTCAGGGGCAAGCGGGGATAACCTACGAGCAGTACTTC,TRBV28,TRBJ2-7,.,.
CASSQEDSSPYEQYF,TGCGCCAGCAGCCAAGAGGACAGTAGCCCCTACGAGCAGTACTTC,TRBV4-1,TRBJ2-7,.,.
CASSYDGRGGYEQYF,TGTGCCAGCAGCTACGACGGGAGAGGAGGGTACGAGCAGTACTTC,TRBV11-2,TRBJ2-7,.,.
CASSLRGNEQFF,TGTGCCAGCAGTTTAAGGGGGAACGAGCAGTTCTTC,TRBV27,TRBJ2-1,.,once